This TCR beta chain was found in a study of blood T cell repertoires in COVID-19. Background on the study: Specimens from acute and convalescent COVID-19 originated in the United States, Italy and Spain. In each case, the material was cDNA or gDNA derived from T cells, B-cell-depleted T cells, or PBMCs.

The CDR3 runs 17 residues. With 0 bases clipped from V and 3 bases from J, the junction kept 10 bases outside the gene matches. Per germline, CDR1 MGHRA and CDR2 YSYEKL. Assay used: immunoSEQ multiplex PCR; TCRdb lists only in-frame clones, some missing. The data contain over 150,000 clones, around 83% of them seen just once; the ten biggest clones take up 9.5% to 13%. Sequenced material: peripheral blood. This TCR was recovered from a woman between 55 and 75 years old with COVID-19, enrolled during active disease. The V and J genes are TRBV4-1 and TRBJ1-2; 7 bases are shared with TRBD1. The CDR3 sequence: CASSQEGRQGPYYGYTF. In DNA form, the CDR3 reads TGCGCCAGCAGCCAAGAGGGGCGACAGGGACCTTACTATGGCTACACCTTC.